This T cell receptor beta chain is drawn from a study of response to subunit inactivated influenza vaccine. This clonotype was counted only a few times. Its antigen remains unknown. Study-wide results and caveats: The study's authors posited that every seasonal influenza vaccination enlists few new T cells.

One entry per CDR3 protein results from TCRdb running MiXCR on the RT-PCR reads. The repertoire consists of 860,000 or so distinct CDR3 sequences, with 21% occurring once and the leading ten covering 10%. From germline, CDR1 is DFQATT and CDR2 SNEGSKA (reference sequence). V gave up 6 bases and J gave up 0 bases; unmatched junction bases: 9. The CDR3 consists of 15 residues. The sequence was obtained from a man over 45 who received an inactivated influenza vaccine. Sequences were derived from PBMCs from blood, sampled 5 days after vaccination. The chain carries TRBV20-1 and TRBJ2-7; 9 bases are shared with TRBD2. The CDR3 DNA is TGCAGTGCGAACAAAGCGGGAGGCCCCTCCTACGAGCAGTACTTC. The encoded protein is CSANKAGGPSYEQYF.